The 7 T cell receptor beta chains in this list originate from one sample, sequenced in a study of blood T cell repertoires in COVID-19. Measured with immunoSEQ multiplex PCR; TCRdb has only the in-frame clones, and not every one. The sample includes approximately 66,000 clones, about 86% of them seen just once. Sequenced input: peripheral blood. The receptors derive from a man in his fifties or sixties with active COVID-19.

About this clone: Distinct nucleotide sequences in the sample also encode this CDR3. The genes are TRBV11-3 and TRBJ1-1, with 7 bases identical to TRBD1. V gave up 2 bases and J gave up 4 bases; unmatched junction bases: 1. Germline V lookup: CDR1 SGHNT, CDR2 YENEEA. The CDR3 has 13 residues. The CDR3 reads CASSLTGVTEAFF. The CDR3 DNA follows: TGTGCCAGCAGCTTAACAGGGGTCACTGAAGCTTTCTTT.

The CDR3 protein is CASSKPQDNYYGYTF. The DNA for the CDR3 is TGTGCCAGCAGCAAGCCCCAGGATAATTACTATGGCTACACCTTC. The chain employs TRBV21-1 and TRBJ1-2; the table's D call of TRBD1 was not tested on the DNA. TRBV21-1 constitutes a pseudogene. This CDR3 has 15 residues.

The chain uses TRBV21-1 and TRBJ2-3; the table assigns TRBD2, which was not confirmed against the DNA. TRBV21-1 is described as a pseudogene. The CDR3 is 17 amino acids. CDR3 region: CASSKLGGRQATDTQYF. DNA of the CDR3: TGTGCCAGCAGCAAATTGGGCGGGAGGCAAGCCACAGATACGCAGTATTTT.

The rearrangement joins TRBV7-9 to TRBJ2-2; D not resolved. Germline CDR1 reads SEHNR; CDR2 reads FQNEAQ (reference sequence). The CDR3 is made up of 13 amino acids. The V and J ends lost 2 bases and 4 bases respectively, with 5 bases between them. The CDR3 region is CASSLTLTGELFF. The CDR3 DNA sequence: TGTGCCAGCAGCTTAACTCTCACCGGGGAGCTGTTTTTT. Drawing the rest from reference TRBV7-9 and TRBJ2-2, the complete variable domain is DTGVSQNPRHKITKRGQNVTFRCDPISEHNRLYWYRQTLGQGPEFLTYFQNEAQLEKSRLLSDRFSAERPKGSFSTLEIQRTEQGDSAMYLCASSLTLTGELFFGEGSRLTVL.

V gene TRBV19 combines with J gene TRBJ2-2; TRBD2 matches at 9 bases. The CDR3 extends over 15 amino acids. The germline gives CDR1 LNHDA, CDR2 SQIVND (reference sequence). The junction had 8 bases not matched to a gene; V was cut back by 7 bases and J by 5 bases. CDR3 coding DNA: TGTGCCAGTACAACCAAGACTAGCGGAACCGGGGAGCTGTTTTTT. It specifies CASTTKTSGTGELFF.

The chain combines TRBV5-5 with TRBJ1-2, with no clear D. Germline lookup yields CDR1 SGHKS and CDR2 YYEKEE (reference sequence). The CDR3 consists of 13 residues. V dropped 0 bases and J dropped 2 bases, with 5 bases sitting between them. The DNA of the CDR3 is TGTGCCAGCAGCTTGGCCAGAAACTATGGCTACACCTTC. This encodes CASSLARNYGYTF.

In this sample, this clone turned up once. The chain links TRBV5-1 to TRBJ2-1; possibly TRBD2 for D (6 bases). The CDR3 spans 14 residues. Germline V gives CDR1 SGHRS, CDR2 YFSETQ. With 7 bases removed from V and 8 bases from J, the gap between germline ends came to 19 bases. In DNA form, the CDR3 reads TGCGCCAGCGACTCTGGGGAGGCGTATGATGAGCAGTTCTTC. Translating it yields CASDSGEAYDEQFF.